These 5 T cell receptor beta chains came from one sample sequenced in a study of Ad26.COV2.S vaccination and SARS-CoV-2 variants. TCRdb's table, derived via immunoSEQ multiplex PCR, lists solely in-frame clones and lacks some. The profile shows hundreds of thousands of clones, approximately 88% of them singletons. The treatment denotes: roughly 20 received Ad26.COV2.S at low or high dose, single or two shots; about five received placebo; per-sample allocation not given. The samples date from day 63 after the first vaccine or placebo injection. This specimen was peripheral blood, taken in a trial of Ad26.COV2.S vaccine versus placebo. The origin of the receptors is a person aged 18 to 59 who received the Ad26.COV2.S COVID-19 vaccine or a placebo.

This sequence joins TRBV5-1 and TRBJ2-7; TRBD2 aligns across 13 bases. CDR3 length: 15 residues. Per the germline V gene, CDR1 is SGHRS and CDR2 is YFSETQ. The V and J ends lost 4 bases and 5 bases, in that order; junction bases with no gene match: 6. The CDR3 is CASSNEGLAGDEQYF. CDR3 in DNA: TGCGCCAGCAGCAATGAAGGACTAGCGGGAGACGAGCAGTACTTC.

This clone was picked up a small number of times. J is TRBJ1-2 and V is TRBV4-3; no firm D call. Trimming shortened V by 2 bases and J by 3 bases, and 10 bases separated the two germline ends. The CDR3 loop spans 14 amino acids. CDR1 is LGHNA, CDR2 YSLEER, per germline. The CDR3 DNA reads as TGCGCCAGCAGCCAAAGAGCCCTGGACTATGGCTACACCTTC. Amino acids: CASSQRALDYGYTF.

J is TRBJ1-4 and V is TRBV7-9, with 8 bases lining up with TRBD1. The CDR3 runs to 17 residues. Germline V gene data show CDR1 as SEHNR and CDR2 as FQNEAQ (reference sequence). The V gene end was trimmed by 5 bases and the J gene end by 0 bases; junction bases not matched to a gene: 8. The CDR3 sequence: CASSERQGHPTNEKLFF. The CDR3 DNA reads as TGTGCCAGCAGCGAGCGACAGGGGCACCCAACTAATGAAAAACTGTTTTTT. The full variable domain, in which reference TRBV7-9 and TRBJ1-4 provide the parts outside the CDR3, is DTGVSQNPRHKITKRGQNVTFRCDPISEHNRLYWYRQTLGQGPEFLTYFQNEAQLEKSRLLSDRFSAERPKGSFSTLEIQRTEQGDSAMYLCASSERQGHPTNEKLFFGSGTQLSVL.

The rearrangement uses TRBV5-1 and TRBJ2-7; TRBD1 might be the D (5 bases). Germline loops: CDR1 SGHRS, CDR2 YFSETQ. V dropped 2 bases and J dropped 0 bases, with 12 bases sitting between them. This CDR3 is built from 15 residues. The CDR3 DNA sequence: TGCGCCAGCAGCTTACTTACAGGAGTCTCCTACGAGCAGTACTTC. Residues: CASSLLTGVSYEQYF. Full variable domain (outside the CDR3, taken from reference TRBV5-1 and TRBJ2-7): KAGVTQTPRYLIKTRGQQVTLSCSPISGHRSVSWYQQTPGQGLQFLFEYFSETQRNKGNFPGRFSGRQFSNSRSEMNVSTLELGDSALYLCASSLLTGVSYEQYFGPGTRLTVT.

This chain connects TRBV19 to TRBJ2-5, with 8 bases lining up with TRBD2. The junction had 13 bases not matched to a gene; V was cut back by 5 bases and J by 5 bases. Germline V CDR1 and CDR2: LNHDA, SQIVND (reference sequence). This CDR3 is built from 16 residues. The CDR3 sequence is CASSSVGAGEDETQYF. DNA for the CDR3: TGTGCCAGTAGTTCCGTCGGAGCGGGAGAAGACGAGACCCAGTACTTC.